The TCR beta chain under discussion was sequenced for a study of cytomegalovirus exposure and HLA in healthy donors (dated by TCRdb to between 2016 and 2019). For context, the study as a whole: An earlier analysis of roughly 500 of the donors reported about 250 Gb of sequence data and 100 million to 140 million unique TCR beta sequences from 150 million to 200 million T cells. An early release covering approximately 600 HLA-typed donors comprised 250 to 350 gigabases of sequencing data and about 90 million unique TCR sequences. The genetic ancestry cluster associated with self-reported Caucasian donors included about 84% of the 350 to 500 genotyped donors. The study was designed to test whether signatures of past pathogen exposure could be identified by cataloging public T cell receptors. The study profiled the T cell repertoires of 666 subjects by immunosequencing and related them to cytomegalovirus serostatus. A separate validation cohort of some 130 different subjects was used in addition to the roughly 700-subject first cohort. To predict cytomegalovirus infection status, the study brought together high-throughput TCR immunosequencing, statistical association of individual TCRs with disease status, and machine learning. In a later analysis, previously published TCR beta repertoires from 500 to 750 donors were re-analyzed and high-resolution HLA genotyping was added so that TCR occurrence patterns could be studied. Rather than using new phenotypic data, the later analysis identified candidate immune exposures from TCR beta sequences and from how often those sequences occurred across donors. In an earlier analysis of a few hundred of the donors, high-throughput TCR beta sequencing was used to judge whether each TCR beta V gene segment behaved as functional or pseudogenic. Donor age, sex, ethnicity and CMV serostatus were collected together with the repertoire data. In a later genetic analysis, genome-wide SNP genotypes for about 55% of the 666 donors were used, and that subset was treated as a discovery cohort. All discovery cohort repertoires had been generated using a single sequencing platform. Both class I and class II loci were covered by HLA typing, at four-digit resolution. Typing coverage varied by locus: roughly 620-640 donors for A, B, C, DRB1 and DQB1; approximately 500 for DQA1; around 610 for DPA1; some 470 for DPB1. A handful of DR-DQ haplotypes were handled as single units for association and clustering because linkage in the cohort was strong. On average, around 200,000 unique TCR beta nucleotide sequences were sequenced per donor among about 400 genotyped donors of the cohort, with around 19% of those sequences being non-productive.

The cohort comprised around 700 healthy bone marrow donors. At the time of sampling, all cohort members were nominally healthy, though unrecorded immune exposures were likely present. The donor was CMV seropositive and was included in the group of some 290 seropositive cohort members. A peripheral blood sample was collected from each donor, and TCR beta sequencing was performed on peripheral blood mononuclear cells. The Qiagen DNeasy Blood Extraction Kit was used to extract genomic DNA from the blood cell samples. The junction shows trimming of 8 bases on V and 2 bases on J, and the gene matches do not reach 12 bases of it. The CDR3 has 16 amino acids, counting the end cysteine and phenylalanine. This entry keeps only the CDR3 DNA: 48 bases, framed from base 1. CDR1 and CDR2, looked up from the germline V gene, are WSHSY and SAAADI. On the study overall, not on this receptor specifically: Across donors, most TCR sequences were observed very rarely, whereas some public TCRs were present in many individuals. It was suggested by the authors that the approach could potentially be generalized to other disease states and immunological phenotypes. The study gave a list of 150 to 200 TCR beta chains associated with cytomegalovirus. In both the original and validation cohorts, the classifier was reported to diagnose cytomegalovirus status with high specificity and sensitivity. Because HLA typing was unavailable for some donors at each locus, only the typed subset was used in association tests. When HLA alleles, especially DR and DQ, strongly co-occurred, attributing TCR associations to individual alleles was difficult. Presence/absence analyses assumed roughly uniform sequencing depth across donors, an assumption that may not hold. According to a later genetic analysis, donors in an Asian-associated ancestry cluster had fewer N-insertions in productive TCRs than the approximately 700-donor mean. Because counts were too low, about 15 rarely observed V segments, including chromosome 9 orphons, were left out of the earlier analysis of 500 to 650 of the donors. Linkage disequilibrium might explain the correlated functional status among segregating V segments, but an unknown experimental factor could not be ruled out. A group of highly shared sequence variants was considered likely to be a technical artifact of the sequencing pipeline. Several of the top co-occurrence clusters appeared to be linked to parvovirus B19, influenza, CMV and Epstein-Barr virus, according to a later analysis. A few of the identified cytomegalovirus-associated TCR beta chains were confirmed in vitro to be specific for cytomegalovirus antigens. A later analysis found that HLA-associated TCR beta chains were more clonally expanded and had lower generation probabilities than equally common non-associated chains. In an earlier analysis of approximately 600 of the donors, most TCR beta V segments were observed in productive rearrangements about 87% or about 30% of the time, broadly matching IMGT annotations. CMV serostatus was the only immune exposure information available for the cohort. V-gene and J-gene trimming of TCR beta chains was associated with a missense DCLRE1C variant in a later genetic analysis, and the association was replicated in an independent cohort. A later analysis found that most CMV-associated TCR beta chains appeared HLA-restricted, with HLA associations seemingly driven largely by CMV exposure. This cohort had only TCR beta chains sequenced, and the lack of alpha or paired-chain data limited which features could be detected. Because the 87-base-pair reads could not distinguish some IMGT-functional V segments, including TRBV6-2 and TRBV6-3, those segments were excluded. In a later analysis, about 16,000 TCR beta sequences were associated with specific HLA alleles at a false discovery rate of 0.05. A further reported finding was that TCR beta sequences accurately predicted the HLA-A and HLA-B alleles for most subjects in the first cohort. In a later analysis, the rate of TCR association differed among HLA loci, with DRB1 alleles having the most associated TCRs and HLA-C alleles having the fewest.

Comments on this clone: This receptor's antigen is unknown. Per-base qualities were not stored, and no clone one base away is much larger.

Library preparation was by the immunoSEQ multiplex PCR assay. For the multiplex PCR, a mixture combining 60 forward primers for TCR Vbeta segments and 13 reverse primers for TCR Jbeta segments was used. Amplification of the CDR3 region of rearranged TCR beta genes was performed with a multiplex PCR assay on genomic DNA. On the Illumina HiSeq System, the amplified TCR beta libraries were sequenced as 87-base-pair reads. The study's own analysis went as follows. Across the roughly 600 repertoires, a later analysis counted approximately 75 million unique TCR beta chains, around 11 million of which were shared by at least two donors. A nearest-neighbor algorithm error-corrected the raw reads and collapsed the reads into unique sequences, merging closely related sequences to remove PCR and sequencing errors. Alignment of CDR3 sequences to IMGT reference sequences was used to assign V, D and J gene segments. For a sequence to be retained, a match of at least six nucleotides was required to both a V gene segment and a J gene segment. Rearrangements were called productive when the CDR3 lacked stop codons and stayed in frame with V and J; all others were non-productive. Following IMGT convention, CDR3 was defined as the stretch from the second conserved V-encoded cysteine up to the conserved J-encoded phenylalanine. Sequences without an unambiguous match to a single V gene segment were excluded from the earlier analysis of 450 to 750 of the donors. An earlier analysis of fewer than 650 of the donors classified V segments as functional when productive rearrangements were above 56.7% and as segregating when the standard deviation between donors was above 5%. A statistical classification framework was developed to diagnose cytomegalovirus status using the catalog of TCR beta chain sequences. In a later analysis, V and J genes were assigned by comparing TCR nucleotide sequences against IMGT/GENE-DB human TR gene sequences. A later analysis assigned CDR3 sequences and most-parsimonious VDJ recombination scenarios with the TCRdist pipeline. In a later analysis, each TCR beta chain was defined by its CDR3 amino acid sequence together with its V-gene family, and reads without a unique V-gene family were excluded. To address suspected cross-contamination and a sequencing artifact, a later analysis removed 450 to 700 highly shared, low-generation-probability nucleotide sequences. In a later analysis, a clonal expansion index was calculated for each public chain from normalized within-repertoire ranks of inferred template counts. A later analysis computed generation probabilities with a VDJ recombination model fitted to out-of-frame rearrangements, and checked the results against IGoR. In a later analysis, hypergeometric tests were used to score TCR-TCR, TCR-HLA and TCR-CMV co-occurrence, with a repertoire-size bias correction applied to TCR pairs. To estimate false discovery rates, a later analysis permuted the HLA or CMV assignments 20 times. A later analysis grouped co-occurring TCRs with DBSCAN, adding TCRdist sequence similarity when clustering within HLA-allele-positive subsets. Repertoires with fewer than 30,000 or more than 120,000 public chains were left out of co-occurrence clustering, as were several repertoires with anomalous nucleotide sharing. The table comes from immuneACCESS by way of TCRdb, which keeps in-frame sequences with V and J called. Part of the clones is missing from these tables; in studies checked, under half for an unresolved V gene and the rest for unknown reasons. Clone size and the V and J calls come from that table; the DNA yielded D and trimming. The sample table contains about 140,000 clones; only one count was recorded for more than 70% of them. The ten largest clones take up roughly 1.2% of the sample.

The rearrangement combines TRBV10-2 with TRBJ2-3; the central 8 bases match TRBD2. This clonotype was sampled from a male donor in good health and CMV-seropositive. The sample consisted of PBMCs. The nucleotide sequence is TGCGCCAGCCCGCCCCCAGCGGGGGCTAACACAGATACGCAGTATTTT. This codes for CASPPPAGANTDTQYF.